This paragraph covers one T cell receptor (beta chain) sequence. Clones were read by immunoSEQ multiplex PCR, and TCRdb kept only the in-frame ones, dropping some. The data contain 95,000 to 150,000 clones, roughly four fifths of them singletons. Germline V gives CDR1 SGHTA, CDR2 FQGNSA. Trimming removed 7 bases at V and 1 base at J, with 15 bases between. The CDR3 contains 15 residues. The data belong to a study of blood T cell repertoires in COVID-19. Sequencing input: peripheral blood. The chain carries TRBV7-2 and TRBJ2-3, with D tentatively TRBD1 (6 bases). The sequence derives from a woman in her seventies with acute or convalescent COVID-19. The CDR3 region is CASIGQTLGTDTQYF. CDR3 DNA: TGTGCCAGCATAGGACAGACTCTCGGCACAGATACGCAGTATTTT. Based on the CDR3 plus reference TRBV7-2 and TRBJ2-3, the full variable domain is GAGVSQSPSNKVTEKGKDVELRCDPISGHTALYWYRQSLGQGLEFLIYFQGNSAPDKSGLPSDRFSAERTGGSVSTLTIQRTQQEDSAVYLCASIGQTLGTDTQYFGPGTRLTVL.